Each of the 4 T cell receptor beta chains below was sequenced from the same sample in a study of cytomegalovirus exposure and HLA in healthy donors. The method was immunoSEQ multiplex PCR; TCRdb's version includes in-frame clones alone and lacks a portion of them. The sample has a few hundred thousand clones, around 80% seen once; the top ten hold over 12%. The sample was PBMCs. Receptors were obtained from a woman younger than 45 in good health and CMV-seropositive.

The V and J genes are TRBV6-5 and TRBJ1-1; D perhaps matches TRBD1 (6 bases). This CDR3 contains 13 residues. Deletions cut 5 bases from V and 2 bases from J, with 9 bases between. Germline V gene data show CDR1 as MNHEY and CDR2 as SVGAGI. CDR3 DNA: TGTGCCAGCAGTGAGACAGGCAACACTGAAGCTTTCTTT. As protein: CASSETGNTEAFF.

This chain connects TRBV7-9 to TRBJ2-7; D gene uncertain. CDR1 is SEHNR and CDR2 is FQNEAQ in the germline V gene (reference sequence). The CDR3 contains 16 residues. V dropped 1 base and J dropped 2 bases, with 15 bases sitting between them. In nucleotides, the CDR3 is TGTGCCAGCAGCTTAGACGCAAAGCTAAACCCCTACGAGCAGTACTTC. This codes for CASSLDAKLNPYEQYF.

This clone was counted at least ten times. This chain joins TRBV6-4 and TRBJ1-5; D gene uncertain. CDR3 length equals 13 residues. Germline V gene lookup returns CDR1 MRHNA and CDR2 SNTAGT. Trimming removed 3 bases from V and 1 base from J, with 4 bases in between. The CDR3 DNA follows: TGTGCCAGCAGTGAAAGGAGCAATCAGCCCCAGCATTTT. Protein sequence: CASSERSNQPQHF.

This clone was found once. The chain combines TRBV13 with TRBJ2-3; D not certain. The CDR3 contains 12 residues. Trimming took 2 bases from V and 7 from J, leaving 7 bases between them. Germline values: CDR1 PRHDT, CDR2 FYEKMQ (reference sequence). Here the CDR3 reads CASSLTPNTQYF. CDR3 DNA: TGTGCCAGCAGCTTAACACCTAATACGCAGTATTTT. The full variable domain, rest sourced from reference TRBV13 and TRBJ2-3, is AAGVIQSPRHLIKEKRETATLKCYPIPRHDTVYWYQQGPGQDPQFLISFYEKMQSDKGSIPDRFSAQQFSDYHSELNMSSLELGDSALYFCASSLTPNTQYFGPGTRLTVL.